This is a list of T cell receptor beta chains from one sample in a study of blood T cell repertoires in COVID-19. Produced via immunoSEQ multiplex PCR; TCRdb's table is partial and in-frame only. The data contain a few hundred thousand clones, approximately 86% of them seen just once; the ten biggest clones take up about 7.6%. Specimen: peripheral blood. All receptors derive from a woman aged 55-69 years with COVID-19, enrolled during active disease. The CDR3 runs from the conserved cysteine through the conserved F or W. A D gene is named only where the DNA matches it firmly. Clone sizes are given selectively: once, few, many, or a class where the clone is expanded.

d_call: TRBD2; clone_size: .; j_call: TRBJ2-1; v_call: TRBV9; cdr3_aa: CASSPRGTSGYNEQFF; cdr3_nt: TGTGCCAGCAGCCCGAGGGGGACTAGCGGCTACAATGAGCAGTTCTTC
d_call: TRBD2; clone_size: .; j_call: TRBJ2-1; v_call: TRBV9; cdr3_aa: CASRGAGAYNEQFF; cdr3_nt: TGTGCCTCCCGCGGGGCGGGGGCCTACAATGAGCAGTTCTTC
d_call: .; clone_size: few; j_call: TRBJ1-6; v_call: TRBV9; cdr3_aa: CASSVGASPYNSPLHF; cdr3_nt: TGTGCCAGCAGCGTAGGAGCGAGCCCCTATAATTCACCCCTCCACTTT
d_call: TRBD2; clone_size: once; j_call: TRBJ2-2; v_call: TRBV6-2/TRBV6-3; cdr3_aa: CASSPTSGGATGELFF; cdr3_nt: TGTGCCAGCAGCCCAACTAGCGGGGGGGCCACCGGGGAGCTGTTTTTT
d_call: .; clone_size: .; j_call: TRBJ1-1; v_call: TRBV19; cdr3_aa: CASVRGTASEAFF; cdr3_nt: TGTGCCAGTGTTCGGGGGACGGCAAGTGAAGCTTTCTTT
d_call: .; clone_size: .; j_call: TRBJ1-1; v_call: TRBV28; cdr3_aa: CASSEQGSKAFF; cdr3_nt: TGTGCCAGCAGCGAACAGGGAAGCAAAGCTTTCTTT
d_call: .; clone_size: .; j_call: TRBJ1-6; v_call: TRBV20-1; cdr3_aa: CSASTGNNSPLHF; cdr3_nt: TGCAGTGCTAGTACCGGGAATAATTCACCCCTCCACTTT
d_call: .; clone_size: .; j_call: TRBJ2-5; v_call: TRBV2; cdr3_aa: CASQGEETQYF; cdr3_nt: TGTGCTTCACAAGGGGAAGAGACCCAGTACTTC
d_call: .; clone_size: .; j_call: TRBJ2-5; v_call: TRBV7-3; cdr3_aa: CASSLRPGTAGETQYF; cdr3_nt: TGTGCCAGCAGCTTAAGGCCGGGGACCGCGGGGGAGACCCAGTACTTC
d_call: .; clone_size: .; j_call: TRBJ1-1; v_call: TRBV7-2; cdr3_aa: CASSLGQFREHVF; cdr3_nt: TGTGCCAGCAGCTTAGGACAGTTCAGGGAACATGTCTTT
d_call: TRBD2; clone_size: .; j_call: TRBJ2-2; v_call: TRBV19; cdr3_aa: CASCRSGGSNTGELFF; cdr3_nt: TGTGCCAGCTGTCGCAGCGGGGGGAGTAACACCGGGGAGCTGTTTTTT
d_call: TRBD1; clone_size: .; j_call: TRBJ2-7; v_call: TRBV6-6; cdr3_aa: CASTPGQGISYEQYF; cdr3_nt: TGTGCCAGCACCCCCGGACAGGGCATTTCCTACGAGCAGTACTTC
d_call: .; clone_size: .; j_call: TRBJ2-3; v_call: TRBV9; cdr3_aa: CASSLRVGARADTQYF; cdr3_nt: TGTGCCAGCAGCCTGCGTGTTGGAGCCCGGGCAGATACGCAGTATTTT
d_call: .; clone_size: .; j_call: TRBJ2-1; v_call: TRBV7-2; cdr3_aa: CASTLIRSYNEQFF; cdr3_nt: TGTGCCAGCACCTTAATCCGCTCCTACAATGAGCAGTTCTTC
d_call: TRBD1; clone_size: .; j_call: TRBJ1-5; v_call: TRBV10-2; cdr3_aa: CASSGQGFGQPQHF; cdr3_nt: TGCGCCAGCAGTGGACAGGGTTTTGGACAGCCCCAGCATTTT
d_call: TRBD2; clone_size: .; j_call: TRBJ2-5; v_call: TRBV29-1; cdr3_aa: CSVLAGGETQYF; cdr3_nt: TGCAGCGTCCTAGCGGGGGGAGAGACCCAGTACTTC
d_call: .; clone_size: .; j_call: TRBJ1-5; v_call: TRBV19; cdr3_aa: CASSIVDSSNQPQHF; cdr3_nt: TGTGCCAGTAGTATAGTGGACAGTAGCAATCAGCCCCAGCATTTT
d_call: .; clone_size: .; j_call: TRBJ1-2; v_call: TRBV5-5; cdr3_aa: CASSSLQVDGYTF; cdr3_nt: TGTGCCAGCAGCTCCTTACAGGTCGATGGCTACACCTTC
d_call: TRBD1; clone_size: .; j_call: TRBJ2-5; v_call: TRBV5-6; cdr3_aa: CASSLATGQTQYF; cdr3_nt: TGTGCCAGCAGCTTGGCGACAGGGCAAACCCAGTACTTC
d_call: TRBD1; clone_size: .; j_call: TRBJ2-3; v_call: TRBV4-3; cdr3_aa: CASSQKRGQGFPQDTQYF; cdr3_nt: TGCGCCAGCAGCCAAAAACGCGGACAGGGTTTCCCACAGGATACGCAGTATTTT
d_call: .; clone_size: .; j_call: TRBJ1-2; v_call: TRBV6-5; cdr3_aa: CASLVDGEGGYTF; cdr3_nt: TGTGCCAGCTTAGTTGATGGGGAGGGCGGCTACACCTTC
d_call: TRBD1; clone_size: .; j_call: TRBJ2-4; v_call: TRBV19; cdr3_aa: CASRSMDRENIQYF; cdr3_nt: TGTGCCAGTAGATCTATGGACAGGGAAAACATTCAGTACTTC
d_call: TRBD1; clone_size: .; j_call: TRBJ1-1; v_call: TRBV7-8; cdr3_aa: CASSLAGRGKEWNTEAFF; cdr3_nt: TGTGCCAGCAGCTTAGCGGGCAGGGGGAAGGAGTGGAACACTGAAGCTTTCTTT
d_call: .; clone_size: few; j_call: TRBJ1-2; v_call: TRBV13; cdr3_aa: CASSSGDYGYTF; cdr3_nt: TGTGCCAGCAGTTCAGGGGACTATGGCTACACCTTC
d_call: .; clone_size: .; j_call: TRBJ2-7; v_call: TRBV30; cdr3_aa: CAVDGGSYEQYF; cdr3_nt: TGTGCTGTTGACGGGGGCTCCTACGAGCAGTACTTC
d_call: .; clone_size: once; j_call: TRBJ2-7; v_call: TRBV19; cdr3_aa: CASSRREVPYEQYF; cdr3_nt: TGTGCCAGTAGTCGGAGGGAGGTTCCCTACGAGCAGTACTTC
d_call: .; clone_size: .; j_call: TRBJ1-2; v_call: TRBV2; cdr3_aa: CASSSGNNYGYTF; cdr3_nt: TGTGCCAGCAGTTCCGGGAATAACTATGGCTACACCTTC
d_call: TRBD1; clone_size: .; j_call: TRBJ1-4; v_call: TRBV2; cdr3_aa: CASSGTGVRGEKLFF; cdr3_nt: TGTGCCAGCAGTGGGACAGGGGTCAGGGGAGAAAAACTGTTTTTT
d_call: .; clone_size: .; j_call: TRBJ1-4; v_call: TRBV7-6; cdr3_aa: CASSPVGYSATNEKLFF; cdr3_nt: TGTGCCAGCAGCCCTGTAGGATACAGTGCAACTAATGAAAAACTGTTTTTT
d_call: TRBD1; clone_size: .; j_call: TRBJ2-3; v_call: TRBV13; cdr3_aa: CASSESTGDTDTQYF; cdr3_nt: TGTGCCAGCAGCGAATCGACAGGGGATACAGATACGCAGTATTTT
d_call: TRBD2; clone_size: .; j_call: TRBJ2-1; v_call: TRBV2; cdr3_aa: CASKSTAGGLMNEQFF; cdr3_nt: TGTGCCAGCAAGAGTACCGCGGGGGGCCTGATGAATGAGCAGTTCTTC
d_call: .; clone_size: .; j_call: TRBJ1-5; v_call: TRBV19; cdr3_aa: CASTPVWGHSNQPQHF; cdr3_nt: TGTGCCAGTACCCCGGTGTGGGGACATAGCAATCAGCCCCAGCATTTT
d_call: TRBD2; clone_size: .; j_call: TRBJ2-1; v_call: TRBV7-3; cdr3_aa: CASSPRGSGGVYNEQFF; cdr3_nt: TGTGCCAGCAGCCCCCGGGGTAGCGGGGGGGTCTACAATGAGCAGTTCTTC
d_call: TRBD1; clone_size: .; j_call: TRBJ1-2; v_call: TRBV6-1; cdr3_aa: CASSADIWTGTYGYTF; cdr3_nt: TGTGCCAGCAGTGCCGATATATGGACAGGGACTTATGGCTACACCTTC
d_call: .; clone_size: .; j_call: TRBJ2-5; v_call: TRBV5-1; cdr3_aa: CASSSGGTETQYF; cdr3_nt: TGCGCCAGCAGCTCTGGGGGGACAGAGACCCAGTACTTC
d_call: .; clone_size: .; j_call: TRBJ2-3; v_call: TRBV11-2; cdr3_aa: CASSPRLTRTDTQYF; cdr3_nt: TGTGCCAGCAGCCCCCGCCTGACTAGGACAGATACGCAGTATTTT
d_call: .; clone_size: .; j_call: TRBJ2-1; v_call: TRBV4-1; cdr3_aa: CASSRQGWNEQFF; cdr3_nt: TGCGCCAGCAGCCGGCAGGGATGGAATGAGCAGTTCTTC
d_call: TRBD1; clone_size: .; j_call: TRBJ1-4; v_call: TRBV5-1; cdr3_aa: CASSFQGADEKLFF; cdr3_nt: TGCGCCAGCAGCTTCCAGGGGGCGGACGAAAAACTGTTTTTT
d_call: .; clone_size: .; j_call: TRBJ1-2; v_call: TRBV5-6; cdr3_aa: CASSKALYGYTF; cdr3_nt: TGTGCCAGCAGTAAAGCCCTATATGGCTACACCTTC
d_call: .; clone_size: .; j_call: TRBJ1-1; v_call: TRBV4-3; cdr3_aa: CASSQAQQMNTEAFF; cdr3_nt: TGCGCCAGCAGCCAAGCCCAACAGATGAACACTGAAGCTTTCTTT
d_call: .; clone_size: many; j_call: TRBJ2-7; v_call: TRBV19; cdr3_aa: CASSISPGLDFEQYF; cdr3_nt: TGTGCCAGTAGTATATCTCCGGGTTTAGACTTCGAGCAGTACTTC
d_call: .; clone_size: .; j_call: TRBJ1-2; v_call: TRBV12-5; cdr3_aa: CASGLVLDRGSSSYGYTF; cdr3_nt: TGTGCTAGTGGTTTGGTACTTGACCGGGGATCATCAAGCTATGGCTACACCTTC
d_call: .; clone_size: few; j_call: TRBJ1-1; v_call: TRBV4-2; cdr3_aa: CASSQHRDATEAFF; cdr3_nt: TGTGCCAGCAGCCAACACAGGGATGCCACTGAAGCTTTCTTT
d_call: .; clone_size: .; j_call: TRBJ2-6; v_call: TRBV25-1; cdr3_aa: CASSAQSGANVLTF; cdr3_nt: TGTGCCAGCAGTGCCCAGTCTGGGGCCAACGTCCTGACTTTC
d_call: TRBD1; clone_size: .; j_call: TRBJ1-2; v_call: TRBV6-5; cdr3_aa: CASTHDREYYGYTF; cdr3_nt: TGTGCCAGCACCCACGACAGGGAATACTATGGCTACACCTTC
d_call: .; clone_size: .; j_call: TRBJ2-7; v_call: TRBV11-3; cdr3_aa: CASSFDIDSYEQYF; cdr3_nt: TGTGCCAGCAGCTTTGACATAGATTCCTACGAGCAGTACTTC
d_call: .; clone_size: .; j_call: TRBJ2-1; v_call: TRBV19; cdr3_aa: CASSIDGESSYNEQFF; cdr3_nt: TGTGCCAGTAGTATAGATGGAGAGAGCTCCTACAATGAGCAGTTCTTC
d_call: .; clone_size: .; j_call: TRBJ2-3; v_call: TRBV9; cdr3_aa: CASSAYEDTQYF; cdr3_nt: TGTGCCAGCAGCGCCTACGAAGATACGCAGTATTTT
d_call: .; clone_size: .; j_call: TRBJ1-1; v_call: TRBV11-3; cdr3_aa: CASSLDSTGGMNTEAFF; cdr3_nt: TGTGCCAGCAGCTTAGATTCGACAGGAGGCATGAACACTGAAGCTTTCTTT
d_call: TRBD1; clone_size: .; j_call: TRBJ2-3; v_call: TRBV6-5; cdr3_aa: CASRDRASDTQYF; cdr3_nt: TGTGCCAGCAGGGACAGGGCCTCCGATACGCAGTATTTT